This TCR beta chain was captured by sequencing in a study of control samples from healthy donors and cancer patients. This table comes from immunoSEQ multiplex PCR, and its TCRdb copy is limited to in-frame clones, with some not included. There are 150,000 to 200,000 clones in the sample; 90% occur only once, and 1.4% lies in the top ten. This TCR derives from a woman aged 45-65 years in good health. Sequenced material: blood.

CDR3 sequence reads: CASNPGTSGYNEQFF. CDR3 nucleotides: TGTGCCAGCAATCCCGGGACTAGCGGATACAATGAGCAGTTCTTC. The chain carries TRBV27 and TRBJ2-1; 11 bases are a match to TRBD2. The ends lost 7 bases at V and 4 bases at J; junction bases unmatched: 6. Germline loops: CDR1 MNHEY, CDR2 SMNVEV (reference sequence). The CDR3 has 15 amino acids.